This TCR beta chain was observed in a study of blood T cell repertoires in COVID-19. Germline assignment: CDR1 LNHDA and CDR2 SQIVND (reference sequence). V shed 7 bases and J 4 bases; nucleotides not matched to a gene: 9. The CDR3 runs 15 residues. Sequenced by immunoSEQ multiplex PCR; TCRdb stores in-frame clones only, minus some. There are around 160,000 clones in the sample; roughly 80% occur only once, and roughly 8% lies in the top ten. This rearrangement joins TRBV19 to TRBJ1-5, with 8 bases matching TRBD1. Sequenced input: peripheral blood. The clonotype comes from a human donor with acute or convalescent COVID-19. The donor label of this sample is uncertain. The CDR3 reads CASNEYRQGNQPQHF. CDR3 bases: TGTGCCAGTAATGAGTACCGACAGGGGAATCAGCCCCAGCATTTT. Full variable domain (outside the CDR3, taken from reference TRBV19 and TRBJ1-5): DGGITQSPKYLFRKEGQNVTLSCEQNLNHDAMYWYRQDPGQGLRLIYYSQIVNDFQKGDIAEGYSVSREKKESFPLTVTSAQKNPTAFYLCASNEYRQGNQPQHFGDGTRLSIL.